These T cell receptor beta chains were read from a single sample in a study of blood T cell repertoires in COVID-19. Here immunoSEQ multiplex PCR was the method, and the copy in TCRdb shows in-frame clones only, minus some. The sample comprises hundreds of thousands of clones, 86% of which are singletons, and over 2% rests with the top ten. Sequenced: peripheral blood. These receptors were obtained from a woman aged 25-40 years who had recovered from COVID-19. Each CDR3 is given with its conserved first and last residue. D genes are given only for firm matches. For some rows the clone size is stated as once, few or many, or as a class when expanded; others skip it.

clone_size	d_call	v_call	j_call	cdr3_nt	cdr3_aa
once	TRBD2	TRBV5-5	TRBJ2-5	TGTGCCAGCAGCGGAAGACTAGCGGGGGGCCAAGAGACCCAGTACTTC	CASSGRLAGGQETQYF
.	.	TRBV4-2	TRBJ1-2	TGTGCCAGCAGCCATGGGGCTTCCTATGGCTACACCTTC	CASSHGASYGYTF
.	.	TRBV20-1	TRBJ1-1	TGCAGTGTCCAGGGCAGCACTGAAGCTTTCTTT	CSVQGSTEAFF
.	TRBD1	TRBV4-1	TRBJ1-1	TGCGCCAGCAGCCAGACGGACAGGGTTCTGAACACTGAAGCTTTCTTT	CASSQTDRVLNTEAFF
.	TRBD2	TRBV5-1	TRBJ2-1	TGCGCCAGCAGCCGCGGACTAGCGGGGGGGCCGTCCTACAATGAGCAGTTCTTC	CASSRGLAGGPSYNEQFF
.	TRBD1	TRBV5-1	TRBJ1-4	TGCGCCAGCAGCTTGGGAGGGGGCAGGGAAAAACTGTTTTTT	CASSLGGGREKLFF
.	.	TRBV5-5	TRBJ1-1	TGTGCCAGCAGCTTAGGTGGCGGGGTTAACACTGAAGCTTTCTTT	CASSLGGGVNTEAFF
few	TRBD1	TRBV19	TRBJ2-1	TGTGCCAGTAACCAGGGACAGGGTAGAGTCAATGAGCAGTTCTTC	CASNQGQGRVNEQFF
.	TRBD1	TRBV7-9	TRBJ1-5	TGTGCCAGCAGCTTAGGGGCGGGGACAGGGGCGAATCAGCCCCAGCATTTT	CASSLGAGTGANQPQHF
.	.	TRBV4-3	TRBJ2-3	TGCGCCAGCAGCCAAGTGGGGCTAGATACGCAGTATTTT	CASSQVGLDTQYF
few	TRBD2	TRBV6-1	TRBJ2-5	TGTGCCAGCAGTGAAGCAGCGGGGGGGCTGGAGACCCAGTACTTC	CASSEAAGGLETQYF
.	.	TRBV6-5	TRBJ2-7	TGTGCCAGCAGCCCCCGAAGTAGAGACGAGCAGTACTTC	CASSPRSRDEQYF
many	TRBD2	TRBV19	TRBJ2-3	TGTGCCAGTAGCTCGGGACTAGCGCACACAGATACGCAGTATTTT	CASSSGLAHTDTQYF
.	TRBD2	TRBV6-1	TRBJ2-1	TGTGCCAGCAGTGAACGGTCTAGCGGCGTTTACAATGAGCAGTTCTTC	CASSERSSGVYNEQFF
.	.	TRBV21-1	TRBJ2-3	TGTGCCCTCAGGGAGGCGGGAGGGATTAGCACAGATACGCAGTATTTT	CALREAGGISTDTQYF
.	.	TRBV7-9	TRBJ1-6	TGTGCCAGCAGCTTACCGGGGAAGTCACCCCTCCACTTT	CASSLPGKSPLHF
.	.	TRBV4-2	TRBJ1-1	TGTGCCAGCAGCCAAGCGCTAGGACAGTTGAACACTGAAGCTTTCTTT	CASSQALGQLNTEAFF
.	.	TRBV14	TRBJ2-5	TGTGCCAGCAGCCATAACTCGGAGACCCAGTACTTC	CASSHNSETQYF
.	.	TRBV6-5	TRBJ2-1	TGTGCCAGCAACCCGTCCCCAGCGGCTATCAATGAGCAGTTCTTC	CASNPSPAAINEQFF
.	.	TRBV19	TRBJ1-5	TGTGCCAGTAGTATTCAGGGGCCCCAGCCCCAGCATTTT	CASSIQGPQPQHF
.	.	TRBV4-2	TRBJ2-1	TGTGCCAGCAGCCGAGGGACTTTATCCTACAATGAGCAGTTCTTC	CASSRGTLSYNEQFF
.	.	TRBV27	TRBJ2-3	TGTGCCAGCAGTTTATCTCAATCTAATACGCAGTATTTT	CASSLSQSNTQYF
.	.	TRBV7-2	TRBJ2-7	TGTGCCAGCAGCTTAGATGCGGGAATCGGGCAGTACTTC	CASSLDAGIGQYF
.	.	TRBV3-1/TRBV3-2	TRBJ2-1	TGTGCCAGCAGCCCTATAGGCCCTAGCTATTCCTACAATGAGCAGTTCTTC	CASSPIGPSYSYNEQFF
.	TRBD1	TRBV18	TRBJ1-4	TGTGCCAGCTCACCCGACAGGGGAGCTAATGAAAAACTGTTTTTT	CASSPDRGANEKLFF
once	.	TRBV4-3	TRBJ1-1	TGCGCCAGCAGCCAAGGGGGAGCGGGGGACACTGAAGCTTTCTTT	CASSQGGAGDTEAFF
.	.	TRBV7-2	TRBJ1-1	TGTGCCAGCAGCTTACGACAGCTGAACACTGAAGCTTTCTTT	CASSLRQLNTEAFF
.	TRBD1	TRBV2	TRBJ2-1	TGTGCCAGCGTACGGGACAGTTCGAATGAGCAGTTCTTC	CASVRDSSNEQFF
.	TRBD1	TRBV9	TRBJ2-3	TGTGCCAGCAGCGTAGGTGGGACAGGGAATACCCCTGGGACAGATACGCAGTATTTT	CASSVGGTGNTPGTDTQYF
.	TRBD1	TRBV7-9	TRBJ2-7	TGTGCCAGCAGTCATTATGGACAGGGTAGGGCCTACGAGCAGTACTTC	CASSHYGQGRAYEQYF
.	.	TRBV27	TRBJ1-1	TGTGCCAGCAGTTTAGGGGCCGCCGGAAACACTGAAGCTTTCTTT	CASSLGAAGNTEAFF